These 5 T cell receptor beta chains were all obtained from the same sample, sequenced in a study of T cell responses to AZD1222 COVID-19 vaccine. Clones were read by immunoSEQ multiplex PCR, and TCRdb kept only the in-frame ones, dropping some. This sample carries some 200,000 clones, approximately 90% of them seen once, and the ten largest clones take 5% to 7.5%. Sequencing was performed on peripheral blood, taken on day 0 of AZD1222 vaccination. The receptors shown here come from an adult in good health.

This chain links TRBV2 with TRBJ1-5; D gene unclear. Germline CDR1 and CDR2: SNHLY and FYNNEI. V shed 8 bases and J shed 10 bases, with 18 bases lying between them. The CDR3 covers 13 residues. The CDR3 region is CASGGNTGFPQHF. In DNA, the CDR3 is TGTGCCAGCGGCGGGAACACCGGTTTCCCCCAGCATTTT.

V and J are TRBV28 and TRBJ1-6; no reliable D call. Trimming took off 5 bases at V and 4 bases at J, with 9 bases between the two ends. CDR1 and CDR2 from the germline V gene are MDHEN and SYDVKM. This CDR3 is 14 amino acids long. The chain's CDR3 is CASSAGDYNSPLHF. CDR3 nucleotide sequence: TGTGCCAGCAGTGCGGGAGATTATAATTCACCCCTCCACTTT.

The chain recombines TRBV13 with TRBJ1-2, with TRBD1 identical over 7 bases. Germline CDR1 and CDR2: PRHDT and FYEKMQ (reference sequence). The CDR3 is 13 residues long. V gave up 4 bases and J gave up 8 bases; unmatched junction bases: 7. The CDR3 reads CASSWGTAPGYTF. Written as DNA, the CDR3 is TGTGCCAGCAGCTGGGGGACAGCTCCAGGCTACACCTTC.

The chain links TRBV11-2 to TRBJ2-7; TRBD2 aligns across 7 bases. CDR1 and CDR2 from the germline V gene are SGHAT and FQNNGV. This CDR3 spans 15 amino acids. The V and J ends lost 5 bases and 3 bases, in that order; junction bases with no gene match: 10. The CDR3 is CASSGVGGRRYEQYF. In DNA form, the CDR3 reads TGTGCCAGCAGCGGGGTCGGCGGGAGACGCTACGAGCAGTACTTC. The full variable domain, rest sourced from reference TRBV11-2 and TRBJ2-7, is EAGVAQSPRYKIIEKRQSVAFWCNPISGHATLYWYQQILGQGPKLLIQFQNNGVVDDSQLPKDRFSAERLKGVDSTLKIQPAKLEDSAVYLCASSGVGGRRYEQYFGPGTRLTVT.

The chain has TRBV12-3 or TRBV12-4 and TRBJ2-5; D gene unclear. V dropped 5 bases and J dropped 7 bases, with 14 bases sitting between them. CDR3 length: 13 residues. The CDR3 is CASSVGRAGTQYF. CDR3 sequence (DNA): TGTGCCAGCAGTGTCGGACGGGCCGGGACCCAGTACTTC.